The present T cell receptor (beta chain) was sequenced within a study of blood T cell repertoires in COVID-19 (TCRdb year 2020). Regarding the research as a whole: For ImmuneRACE Cohort 3, a participant was defined as recovered based on two consecutive negative NP/OP PCR tests, clearance by a healthcare professional, or resolution of symptoms. The collaborator samples originated in the United States, Italy and Spain and spanned the acute and convalescent phases of COVID-19. The prospective study material was composed of cDNA or gDNA derived from T cells, B-cell-depleted T cells, or PBMCs. Subjects who had been exposed to COVID-19, were actively infected with it, or had recovered from it provided the deeply sampled blood TCRbeta repertoires that made up the dataset. The repertoires were released in a freely available public database intended as a resource for research on the immune response to SARS-CoV-2. Samples were obtained from the ongoing ImmuneRACE study (first 160 participants) and from about 1,300 subjects provided by 6 global collaborators. The sample metadata nearly always contained a de-identified subject ID, COVID-19 status, age in years and sex. Where available, HLA class I and class II types were obtained from metadata supplied by the sample provider rather than from assay-based typing. General findings and caveats noted by the study authors: How much clinical and demographic metadata was included differed by source and by participant, and the metadata was provided uncurated.

For this clone: The antigen it recognizes is unknown. No base qualities exist here, and no much larger clone lies one base off it.

TCRbeta CDR3 regions were amplified from genomic DNA using the immunoSEQ Assay, a bias-controlled multiplex PCR. The source study handled its data this way. Nucleated cell counts per sample were estimated from amplification of reference gene primers within the assay. To quantify the absolute abundance of each unique TCRbeta CDR3 rearrangement, sequence reads were collapsed and filtered. For each sample, productive Simpson clonality was calculated as the square root of Simpson's diversity index over productive rearrangements. Imported from immuneACCESS, the table was reduced by TCRdb to in-frame sequences with V and J called. These copies leave out some clones; in studies compared against another copy, an unresolved V gene accounts for under half, and the cause of the remainder is not known. V and J calls plus clone size are reproduced from that table; the DNA served to infer D and trimming. Recorded for this sample are 200,000 to 250,000 clones; roughly nine tenths of them occurred a single time. Approximately 3% of the sample comes from the top ten.

In the prospective study, participants were about 18 to 95 years old, resided in about 25 geographic areas of the United States, and were enrolled through a virtual design. To assign participants to cohorts, the prospective study relied on clinical history that participants themselves reported in a screening survey and a study questionnaire. Mobile phlebotomists in the prospective study collected whole blood, serum and a nasopharyngeal or oropharyngeal swab from every participant. Over a roughly 2-month period, participants in the prospective study had the option of providing additional blood draws and questionnaires. Before DNA extraction, blood samples from the prospective study were shipped at room temperature or frozen. CDR1 is given as SGDLS and CDR2 as YYNGEE, both from the germline V gene. The CDR3 contains 17 residues, cysteine and phenylalanine counted. The CDR3 DNA has 51 bases and is translated from base 1. From V the trimming removes 0 bases and from J it removes 1 base, while the gene matches leave 4 bases of the junction unaccounted for.

The chain couples TRBV9 to TRBJ2-2; 9 bases in the junction line up with TRBD2. This clonotype was sampled from a woman aged 50 to 65 in a cohort exposed to, infected with or recovered from COVID-19 (not recorded which). The specimen sequenced was PBMCs or T cells enriched from blood (not recorded which). The DNA sequence follows: TGTGCCAGCAGCGTAGGGAGCGGGGGGATGAACACCGGGGAGCTGTTTTTT. Its coded protein is CASSVGSGGMNTGELFF.